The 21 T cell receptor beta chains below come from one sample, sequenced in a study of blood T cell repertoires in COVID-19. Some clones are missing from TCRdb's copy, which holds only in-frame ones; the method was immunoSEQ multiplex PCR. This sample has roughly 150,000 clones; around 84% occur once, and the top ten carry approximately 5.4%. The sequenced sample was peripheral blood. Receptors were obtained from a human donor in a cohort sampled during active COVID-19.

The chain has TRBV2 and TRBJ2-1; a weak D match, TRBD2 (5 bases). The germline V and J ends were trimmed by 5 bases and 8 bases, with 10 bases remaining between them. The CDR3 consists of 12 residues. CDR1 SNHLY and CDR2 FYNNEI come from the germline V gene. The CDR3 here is CASSISVYEQFF. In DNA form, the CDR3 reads TGTGCCAGCAGTATTAGCGTGTATGAGCAGTTCTTC. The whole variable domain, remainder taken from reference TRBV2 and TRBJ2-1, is EPEVTQTPSHQVTQMGQEVILRCVPISNHLYFYWYRQILGQKVEFLVSFYNNEISEKSEIFDDQFSVERPDGSNFTLKIRSTKLEDSAMYFCASSISVYEQFFGPGTRLTVL.

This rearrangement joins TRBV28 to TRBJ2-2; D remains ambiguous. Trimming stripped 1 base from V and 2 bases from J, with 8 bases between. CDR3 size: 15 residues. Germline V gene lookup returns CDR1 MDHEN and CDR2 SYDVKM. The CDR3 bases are TGTGCCAGCAGTTTATCTGCGGATAACACCGGGGAGCTGTTTTTT. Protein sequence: CASSLSADNTGELFF.

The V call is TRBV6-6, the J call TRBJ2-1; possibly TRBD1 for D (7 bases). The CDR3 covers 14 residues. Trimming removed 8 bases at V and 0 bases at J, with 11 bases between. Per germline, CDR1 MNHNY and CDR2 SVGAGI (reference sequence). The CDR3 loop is CASAQGGSYNEQFF. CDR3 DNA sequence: TGTGCCAGCGCCCAGGGGGGCTCCTACAATGAGCAGTTCTTC.

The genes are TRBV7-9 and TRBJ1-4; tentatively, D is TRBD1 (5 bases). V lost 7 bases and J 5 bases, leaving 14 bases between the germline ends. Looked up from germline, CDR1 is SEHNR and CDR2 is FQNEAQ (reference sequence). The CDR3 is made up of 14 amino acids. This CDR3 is CASIDTGGNEKLFF. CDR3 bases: TGTGCCAGCATCGATACGGGGGGGAATGAAAAACTGTTTTTT.

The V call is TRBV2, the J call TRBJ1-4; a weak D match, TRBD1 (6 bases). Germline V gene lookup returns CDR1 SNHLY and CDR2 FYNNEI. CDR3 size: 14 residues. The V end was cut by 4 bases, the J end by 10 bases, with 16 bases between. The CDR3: CASSGGPGTVKLFF. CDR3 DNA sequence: TGTGCCAGCAGTGGGGGGCCTGGGACGGTAAAACTGTTTTTT. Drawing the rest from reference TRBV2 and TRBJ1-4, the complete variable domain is EPEVTQTPSHQVTQMGQEVILRCVPISNHLYFYWYRQILGQKVEFLVSFYNNEISEKSEIFDDQFSVERPDGSNFTLKIRSTKLEDSAMYFCASSGGPGTVKLFFGSGTQLSVL.

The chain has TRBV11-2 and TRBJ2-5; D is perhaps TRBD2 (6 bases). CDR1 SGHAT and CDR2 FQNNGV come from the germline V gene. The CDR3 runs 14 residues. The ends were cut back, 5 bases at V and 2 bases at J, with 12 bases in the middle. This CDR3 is CASSPGLLQETQYF. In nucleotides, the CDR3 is TGTGCCAGCAGCCCAGGACTATTACAAGAGACCCAGTACTTC.

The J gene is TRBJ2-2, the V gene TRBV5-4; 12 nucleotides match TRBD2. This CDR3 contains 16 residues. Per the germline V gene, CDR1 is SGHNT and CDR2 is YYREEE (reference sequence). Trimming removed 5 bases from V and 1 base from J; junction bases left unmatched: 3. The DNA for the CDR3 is TGTGCCAGCAGATGGACTAGCGGGGTGAACACCGGGGAGCTGTTTTTT. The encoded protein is CASRWTSGVNTGELFF. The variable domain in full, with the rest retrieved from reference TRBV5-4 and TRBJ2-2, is ETGVTQSPTHLIKTRGQQVTLRCSSQSGHNTVSWYQQALGQGPQFIFQYYREEENGRGNFPPRFSGLQFPNYSSELNVNALELDDSALYLCASRWTSGVNTGELFFGEGSRLTVL.

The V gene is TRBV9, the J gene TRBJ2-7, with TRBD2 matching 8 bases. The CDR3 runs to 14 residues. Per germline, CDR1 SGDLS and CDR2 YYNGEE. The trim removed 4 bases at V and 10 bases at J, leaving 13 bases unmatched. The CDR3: CASSNRASGPPQYF. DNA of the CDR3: TGTGCCAGCAGCAACCGAGCTAGCGGGCCCCCCCAGTACTTC.

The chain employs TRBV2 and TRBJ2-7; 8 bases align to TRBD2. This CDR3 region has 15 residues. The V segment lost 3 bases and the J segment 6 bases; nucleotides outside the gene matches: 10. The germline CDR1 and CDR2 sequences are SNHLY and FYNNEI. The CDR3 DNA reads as TGTGCCAGCAGTGAGGGCCGGGGGGGCCAGAGCGAGCAGTACTTC. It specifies CASSEGRGGQSEQYF.

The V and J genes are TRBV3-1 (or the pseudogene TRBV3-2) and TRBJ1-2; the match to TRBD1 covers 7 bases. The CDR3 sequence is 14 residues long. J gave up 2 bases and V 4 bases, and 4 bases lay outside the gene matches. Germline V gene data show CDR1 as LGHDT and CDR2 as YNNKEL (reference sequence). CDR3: CASSLSQGNYGYTF. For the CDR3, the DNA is TGTGCCAGCAGCCTCTCACAGGGGAACTATGGCTACACCTTC.

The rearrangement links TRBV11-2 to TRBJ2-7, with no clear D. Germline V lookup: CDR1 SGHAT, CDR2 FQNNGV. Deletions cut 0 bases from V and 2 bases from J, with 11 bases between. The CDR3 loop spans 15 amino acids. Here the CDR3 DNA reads TGTGCCAGCAGCTTAGATAATGGGCTTGCCTACGAGCAGTACTTC. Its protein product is CASSLDNGLAYEQYF. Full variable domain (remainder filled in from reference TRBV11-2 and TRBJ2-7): EAGVAQSPRYKIIEKRQSVAFWCNPISGHATLYWYQQILGQGPKLLIQFQNNGVVDDSQLPKDRFSAERLKGVDSTLKIQPAKLEDSAVYLCASSLDNGLAYEQYFGPGTRLTVT.

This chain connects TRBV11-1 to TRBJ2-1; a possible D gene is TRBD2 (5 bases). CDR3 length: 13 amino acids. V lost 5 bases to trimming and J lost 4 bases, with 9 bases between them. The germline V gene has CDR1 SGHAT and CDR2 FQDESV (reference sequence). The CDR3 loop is CASSHDYYNEQFF. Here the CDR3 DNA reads TGTGCCAGCAGCCATGACTATTACAATGAGCAGTTCTTC.

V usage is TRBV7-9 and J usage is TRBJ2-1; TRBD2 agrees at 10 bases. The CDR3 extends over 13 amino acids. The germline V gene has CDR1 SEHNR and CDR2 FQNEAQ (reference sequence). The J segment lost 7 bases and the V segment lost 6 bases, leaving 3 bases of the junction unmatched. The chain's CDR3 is CASRSSGSNEQFF. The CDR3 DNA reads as TGTGCCAGCAGGTCTAGCGGGAGTAATGAGCAGTTCTTC.

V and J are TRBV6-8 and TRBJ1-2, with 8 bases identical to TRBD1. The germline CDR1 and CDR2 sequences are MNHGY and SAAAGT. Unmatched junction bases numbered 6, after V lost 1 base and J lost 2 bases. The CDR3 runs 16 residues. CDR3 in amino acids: CASSYFPGQENYGYTF. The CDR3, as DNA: TGTGCCAGCAGTTACTTCCCGGGACAGGAAAACTATGGCTACACCTTC.

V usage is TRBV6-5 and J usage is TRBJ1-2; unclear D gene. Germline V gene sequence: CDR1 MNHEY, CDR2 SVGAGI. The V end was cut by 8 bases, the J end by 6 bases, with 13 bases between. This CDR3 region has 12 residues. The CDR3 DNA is TGTGCCAGCGGGAGGCCCGTGGATGGCTACACCTTC. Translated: CASGRPVDGYTF.

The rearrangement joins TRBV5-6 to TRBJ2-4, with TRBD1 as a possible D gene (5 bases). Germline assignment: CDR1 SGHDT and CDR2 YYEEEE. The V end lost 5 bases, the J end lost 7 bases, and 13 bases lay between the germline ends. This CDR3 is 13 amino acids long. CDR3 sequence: CASRGQGRNIQYF. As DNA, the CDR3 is TGTGCCAGCAGAGGGCAGGGTCGTAACATTCAGTACTTC.

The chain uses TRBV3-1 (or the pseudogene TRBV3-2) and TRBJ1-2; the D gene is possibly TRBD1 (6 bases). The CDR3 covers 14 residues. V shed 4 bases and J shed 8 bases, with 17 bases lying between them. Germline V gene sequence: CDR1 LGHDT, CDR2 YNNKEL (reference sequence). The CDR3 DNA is TGTGCCAGCAGCCGCCTACAGGGAACGGACGGCTACACCTTC. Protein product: CASSRLQGTDGYTF.

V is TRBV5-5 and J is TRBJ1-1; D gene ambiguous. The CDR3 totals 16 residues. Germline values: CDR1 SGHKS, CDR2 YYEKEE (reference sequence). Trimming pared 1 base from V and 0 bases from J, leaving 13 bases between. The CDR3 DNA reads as TGTGCCAGCAGCTTGCAGCGCGGACTGTTGAACACTGAAGCTTTCTTT. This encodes CASSLQRGLLNTEAFF.

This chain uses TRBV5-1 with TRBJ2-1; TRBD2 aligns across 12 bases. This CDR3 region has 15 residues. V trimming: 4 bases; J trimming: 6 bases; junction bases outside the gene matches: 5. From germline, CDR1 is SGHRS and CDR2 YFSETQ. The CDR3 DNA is TGCGCCAGCAGCGTTACTAGCGGGGGGCCCAATGAGCAGTTCTTC. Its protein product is CASSVTSGGPNEQFF.

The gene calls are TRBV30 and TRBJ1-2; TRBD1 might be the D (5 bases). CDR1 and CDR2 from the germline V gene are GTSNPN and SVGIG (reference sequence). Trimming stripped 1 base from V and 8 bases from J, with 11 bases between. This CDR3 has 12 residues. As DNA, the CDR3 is TGTGCCTGGAGTGAAGGGGCCCGAGGCTACACCTTC. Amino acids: CAWSEGARGYTF.

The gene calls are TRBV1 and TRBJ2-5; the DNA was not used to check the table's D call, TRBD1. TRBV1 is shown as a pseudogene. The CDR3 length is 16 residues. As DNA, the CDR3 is TGCACCACTCCGGGACAGGGTATTAGGGGCCAAGAGACCCAGTACTTC. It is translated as CTTPGQGIRGQETQYF.